This T cell receptor beta chain is drawn from a study of siplizumab effects on memory and regulatory T cells. Overall study results and limits: Naive or memory phenotype was unassignable for roughly 75-97% of proliferating CD4+ or CD8+ clones. Memory cells seemed less diverse than naive T cells, which also seemed major contributors to the alloresponse.

TCRdb's copy holds only in-frame clones and misses some; the assay was immunoSEQ multiplex PCR. The data show roughly 120,000 clones, about 91% seen once. Comment on this clone: Its antigen is unidentified.

This TCR derives from a human donor in good health. Sequenced: Tregs sorted from blood.

The CDR3 DNA follows: TGTGCCAGCAGCTTGGCCACTATCGTTCTCCCCTACGAGCAGTACTTC. Encoded protein: CASSLATIVLPYEQYF. The V call is TRBV11-2, the J call TRBJ2-7; D unclear. Trimming removed 3 bases from V and 2 bases from J, with 17 bases in between. Germline-derived CDR1 and CDR2 are SGHAT and FQNNGV. CDR3 length: 16 residues.